This is a list of T cell receptor beta chains from one sample in a study of blood T cell repertoires in COVID-19. Produced via immunoSEQ multiplex PCR; TCRdb's table is partial and in-frame only. The sample includes about 280,000 clones, roughly 87% of them seen just once. The sequenced sample consisted of peripheral blood. Every receptor here comes from a human donor in a cohort sampled during active COVID-19. Each CDR3 is given with its conserved first and last residue. The D gene is left open where the match is weak. Clone size is stated in some rows and not others, as once, few, many or a class when expanded.

clone_size	d_call	v_call	j_call	cdr3_nt	cdr3_aa
NA	NA	TRBV27	TRBJ1-1	TGTGCCAGCAGCCTGGGACTTTGGGACACTGAAGCTTTCTTT	CASSLGLWDTEAFF
few	TRBD2	TRBV28	TRBJ2-7	TGTGCCAGCAACGGCGGGAGAGAGTACGAGCAGTACTTC	CASNGGREYEQYF
NA	TRBD2	TRBV5-1	TRBJ2-1	TGCGCCAGCAGCCGGGACTACGATGAGCAGTTCTTC	CASSRDYDEQFF
once	TRBD1	TRBV27	TRBJ2-7	TGTGCCAGCAGTTCCCCCGGGACAGGGGGCGAGCAGTACTTC	CASSSPGTGGEQYF
NA	NA	TRBV4-3	TRBJ2-2	TGCGCCAGCAGCCAAGACCTAAGCCGGGAGCTGTTTTTT	CASSQDLSRELFF
NA	TRBD2	TRBV30	TRBJ2-1	TGTGCCTGGGGGACTAGCGGGACTGGGGGTATCTTC	CAWGTSGTGGIF
NA	NA	TRBV3-1/TRBV3-2	TRBJ2-7	TGTGCCAGCAGGGCGGGTGCCTCCTACGAGCAGTACTTC	CASRAGASYEQYF
NA	TRBD2	TRBV2	TRBJ2-5	TGTGCCAGCAGGTTGACTAGCGGGAGGCCCGAGACCCAGTACTTC	CASRLTSGRPETQYF
NA	TRBD1	TRBV5-4	TRBJ1-2	TGTGCCAGCAGCTTGGGGCGCGGGCAGGGGGCTACTAACGGGGGCTACACCTTC	CASSLGRGQGATNGGYTF
NA	NA	TRBV4-3	TRBJ2-1	TGCGCCAGCAGCCTTTCCGGGACTGCCGGGACTGAGCAGTTCTTC	CASSLSGTAGTEQFF
NA	NA	TRBV6-5	TRBJ1-1	TGTGCCAGCAGTTGGGGCCCTGAAGCTTTCTTT	CASSWGPEAFF
once	TRBD2	TRBV2	TRBJ2-3	TGTGCCAGCAGAGGGGGACTAGCGGGAGCGGATACGCAGTATTTT	CASRGGLAGADTQYF
NA	NA	TRBV5-1	TRBJ1-2	TGCGCCAGCAGCATCTCTGGGGGACCCGGGGGAGGCTACACCTTC	CASSISGGPGGGYTF
NA	TRBD2	TRBV2	TRBJ2-7	TGTGCCAGCAGTGCCGGGCTAGCGGGAATCCACGAGCAGTACTTC	CASSAGLAGIHEQYF
NA	TRBD1	TRBV10-3	TRBJ2-3	TGTGCCATCAGTGAGTTCGGACAGGAGCGCACAGATACGCAGTATTTT	CAISEFGQERTDTQYF
NA	NA	TRBV18	TRBJ2-5	TGTGCCAGCTCACGACGGGAGATAAAAGAAGAGACCCAGTACTTC	CASSRREIKEETQYF
NA	NA	TRBV27	TRBJ2-3	TGTGCCAGCAGTTTTATGAGGGATACGCAGTATTTT	CASSFMRDTQYF
NA	TRBD1	TRBV5-4	TRBJ2-5	TGTGCCAGCAGCCCCGGACAGGCACGGGAGACCCAGTACTTC	CASSPGQARETQYF
NA	NA	TRBV7-3	TRBJ2-2	TGTGCCAGCAGCTTAAAAAGTGCGGGGGAGCTGTTTTTT	CASSLKSAGELFF
NA	NA	TRBV19	TRBJ2-3	TGTGCCAGTAGTATGTTAGCAGATACGCAGTATTTT	CASSMLADTQYF
NA	NA	TRBV30	TRBJ1-6	TGTGCCTGGAGTGTCGGGGTGGCGGATAATTCACCCCTCCACTTT	CAWSVGVADNSPLHF
NA	TRBD1	TRBV6-5	TRBJ1-4	TGTGCCAGCACCGAAACAGGGGGCCCTAATGAAAAACTGTTTTTT	CASTETGGPNEKLFF
NA	NA	TRBV7-8	TRBJ2-1	TGTGCCACCAGCAAAGAGGTTGAGCAGTTCTTC	CATSKEVEQFF
NA	NA	TRBV7-3	TRBJ2-7	TGTGCCAGCAGCTTAGTCCCCTCCTCCTACGAGCAGTACTTC	CASSLVPSSYEQYF
NA	TRBD2	TRBV5-4	TRBJ2-1	TGTGCCAGCAGCCCCCCGGGACTAGCGGGAGGGACAATTGAGCAGTTCTTC	CASSPPGLAGGTIEQFF
NA	TRBD1	TRBV4-3	TRBJ1-3	TGCGCCAGCAGCTACCTACAGGGGGCTGGAAACACCATATATTTT	CASSYLQGAGNTIYF
once	NA	TRBV27	TRBJ2-3	TGTGCCAGCACTACTCGACACAGTACTACAGATACGCAGTATTTT	CASTTRHSTTDTQYF
NA	TRBD2	TRBV7-2	TRBJ2-1	TGTGCCAGCAGCTTGGGGAGGGCCTGGATTGAGCAGTTCTTC	CASSLGRAWIEQFF
NA	NA	TRBV5-1	TRBJ2-1	TGCGCCAGCAGCTATTCCTTCGACAATGAGCAGTTCTTC	CASSYSFDNEQFF
NA	NA	TRBV19	TRBJ2-3	TGTGCCAGTAGTATTGTGGGACATGACACAGATACGCAGTATTTT	CASSIVGHDTDTQYF
NA	NA	TRBV6-6	TRBJ2-7	TGTGCCAGCCACACGGGGAGCTCCTACGAGCAGTACTTC	CASHTGSSYEQYF
NA	NA	TRBV18	TRBJ1-1	TGTGCCAGCTCACCATCGTGGACAGAGAACACTGAAGCTTTCTTT	CASSPSWTENTEAFF
NA	TRBD1	TRBV7-3	TRBJ2-1	TGTGCCAGCAGCTCCACCGGCCAGGGGGATGAGCAGTTCTTC	CASSSTGQGDEQFF
NA	NA	TRBV6-5	TRBJ1-4	TGTGCCAGCAGTCCGTCAAGGGGGGAAAAACTGTTTTTT	CASSPSRGEKLFF
once	NA	TRBV15	TRBJ1-1	TGTGCCACCAGCAGAGAGAACAGTATGAACACTGAAGCTTTCTTT	CATSRENSMNTEAFF
once	NA	TRBV6-2/TRBV6-3	TRBJ1-5	TGTGCCAGCAGTTACTTAGGGGGAAAAGGCAATCAGCCCCAGCATTTT	CASSYLGGKGNQPQHF
once	NA	TRBV6-5	TRBJ1-2	TGTGCCAGCAAGTACAGTAAGGGCTACACCTTC	CASKYSKGYTF
once	NA	TRBV5-5	TRBJ1-1	TGTGCCAGCAGCCCGCAGTTAATACAGGGAAACACTGAAGCTTTCTTT	CASSPQLIQGNTEAFF
NA	NA	TRBV7-2	TRBJ2-3	TGTGCCAGCAGCTTATATTGGCGGGACCCCACAGATACGCAGTATTTT	CASSLYWRDPTDTQYF
once	NA	TRBV7-9	TRBJ2-7	TGTGCCAGCAGCCAAATGTACGAGCAGTACTTC	CASSQMYEQYF
NA	NA	TRBV27	TRBJ2-7	TGTGCCAGCCTCACCTTAGGTTCTGCGGGCAACTACGAGCAGTACTTC	CASLTLGSAGNYEQYF
NA	NA	TRBV2	TRBJ2-7	TGTGCCAGTTACCGGACAGAGCAGTACTTC	CASYRTEQYF
once	NA	TRBV18	TRBJ2-5	TGTGCCAGCTCGAAGGGGGAGACCCAGTACTTC	CASSKGETQYF
once	NA	TRBV5-1	TRBJ1-1	TGCGCCAGCATCGGACAGACGAACACTGAAGCTTTCTTT	CASIGQTNTEAFF
NA	TRBD2	TRBV7-9	TRBJ2-1	TGTGCCAGCAGCTTAGCCGCACTAGCGTACAATGAGCAGTTCTTC	CASSLAALAYNEQFF
once	TRBD1	TRBV19	TRBJ2-2	TGTGCCAGTAGCGGACAGGCGAACACCGGGGAGCTGTTTTTT	CASSGQANTGELFF
NA	TRBD1	TRBV30	TRBJ1-6	TGTGCCTGGACCCTGGGACAGGGTACTTCACCCCTCCACTTT	CAWTLGQGTSPLHF
NA	NA	TRBV5-8	TRBJ1-5	TGTGCCAGCAGCTTGGCCCGGGCAGGGCCTCAGCCCCAGCATTTT	CASSLARAGPQPQHF
NA	NA	TRBV28	TRBJ1-1	TGTGCCAGCAGTTTAGGAGTAAGAAGGGGCACTGAAGCTTTCTTT	CASSLGVRRGTEAFF
NA	NA	TRBV18	TRBJ2-5	TGTGCCAGCTCACCACCGAACAGACAAAGGGGAGAGACCCAGTACTTC	CASSPPNRQRGETQYF
few	TRBD1	TRBV25-1	TRBJ1-4	TGTGCCAGCAGTGTGGCCGGGACAGCTTATGAAAAACTGTTTTTT	CASSVAGTAYEKLFF
NA	NA	TRBV30	TRBJ2-5	TGTGCCTGGAGTGTACCCGCGGGAAAAAAGACCCAGTACTTC	CAWSVPAGKKTQYF
NA	TRBD1	TRBV2	TRBJ1-5	TGTGCCAGCAGTAGGGACAGGGATCAGCCCCAGCATTTT	CASSRDRDQPQHF